The TCR beta chain described here comes from a study of blood T cell repertoires in COVID-19. As for the study in general: Collection of acute and convalescent COVID-19 samples took place in the United States, Italy and Spain. PBMCs, B-cell-depleted T cells, or T cells provided the cDNA or gDNA that made up the material.

Authors' data handling: Quantification of nucleated cells was approximated via reference gene primer amplification. TCRdb's copy holds only in-frame clones and misses some; the assay was immunoSEQ multiplex PCR. The V and J calls and clone size were taken over from that table, and D and trimming were inferred from the DNA. The sample includes some 81,000 clones, about 90% of them seen just once. The germline V gene encodes CDR1 SGHRS and CDR2 YFSETQ. This CDR3 has 14 amino acids. V lost 2 bases to trimming and J lost 1 base; unmatched junction nucleotides: 1. The clonotype comes from a woman aged 45-65 years in a cohort sampled during active COVID-19. Sequencing was carried out using peripheral blood. J is TRBJ2-5 and V is TRBV5-1, with 8 bases identical to TRBD1. CDR3: CASSFGTGQETQYF. The CDR3, as DNA: TGCGCCAGCAGCTTTGGGACAGGCCAAGAGACCCAGTACTTC.